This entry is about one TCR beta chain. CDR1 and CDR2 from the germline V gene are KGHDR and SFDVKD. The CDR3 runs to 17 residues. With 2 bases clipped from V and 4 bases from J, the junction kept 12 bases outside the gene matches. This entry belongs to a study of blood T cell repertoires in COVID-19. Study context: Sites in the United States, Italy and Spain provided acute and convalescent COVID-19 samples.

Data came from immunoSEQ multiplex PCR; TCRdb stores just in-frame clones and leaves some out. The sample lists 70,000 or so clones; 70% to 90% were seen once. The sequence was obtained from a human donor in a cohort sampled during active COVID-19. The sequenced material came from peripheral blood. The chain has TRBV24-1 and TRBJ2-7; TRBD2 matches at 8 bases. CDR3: CATSDSQSGSGGYEQYV. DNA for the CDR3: TGTGCCACCAGTGATTCCCAGTCGGGATCGGGGGGGTACGAGCAGTACGTC.